What follows describes a single T cell receptor (beta chain). Its antigen is unknown. There are no base qualities to consult, and no much larger clone falls within one base. The library was built by means of the immunoSEQ multiplex PCR assay. Entries here come from immuneACCESS through TCRdb and include only in-frame sequences with V and J called. Some clones fail to appear in such tables; in the studies checked, an unresolved V gene covers under half of the shortfall, and the cause of the remainder is unknown. This sample lists 25,000 to 35,000 clones; 90% to 95% were detected once. The top ten clones comprise approximately 12% of the sample. These data come from a study of control samples from healthy donors and cancer patients (dated by TCRdb to about 2020). V and J are trimmed by 10 bases and 2 bases, and the gene matches miss 5 bases of the junction. The germline V gene provides CDR1 SNHLY and CDR2 FYNNEI. Reading from cysteine to phenylalanine, the CDR3 counts 14 amino acids. Just CDR3 DNA is preserved here, 42 bases in frame from base 1.

Sequenced material: PBMCs. The clonotype comes from a man aged 50-60 years with lung cancer. The chain is encoded by TRBV2 joined to TRBJ2-3, with 11 bases matching TRBD1. The CDR3 corresponds to CATRTGGYTDTQYF. The nucleotide sequence is TGTGCCACCCGGACAGGGGGCTACACAGATACGCAGTATTTT.